The rows below give T cell receptor beta chains drawn from one sample of a study of T cells in Graves' hyperthyroidism and ophthalmopathy. Via MiXCR, TCRdb re-called the multiplex PCR reads, giving one row per CDR3 protein. The profile shows 600,000 to 750,000 distinct CDR3 sequences, 15% to 20% of them singletons. Sequencing was performed on blood. The receptor source for this set is a man aged 50 to 60 with Graves' hyperthyroidism. CDR3s include the opening cysteine and the closing phenylalanine or tryptophan. A D gene is named only where the DNA matches it firmly. Size tells how often a clone was seen (once, few, many) or the class of an expanded clone, and some rows leave it out.

j_call d_call v_call clone_size cdr3_nt cdr3_aa
TRBJ2-2 . TRBV9 many TGTGCCAGCAGCCTTTCGTTCGACGCCGGGGAGCTGTTTTTT CASSLSFDAGELFF
TRBJ1-2 . TRBV25-1 many TGTGCCAGCGGGCAACAGGGAGACTATGGCTACACCTTC CASGQQGDYGYTF
TRBJ2-3 TRBD2 TRBV7-3 . TGTGCCAGCAGCCGAGGACTAGCGGGAGGACGCCTCACAGATACGCAGTATTTT CASSRGLAGGRLTDTQYF
TRBJ2-1 . TRBV11-2 few TGTGCCAGCAGGAATATCGGGAATGAGCAGTTCTTC CASRNIGNEQFF
TRBJ1-6 . TRBV6-6 many TGTGCCAGCAGTTACTCGATCGAGCAATATAATTCACCCCTCCACTTT CASSYSIEQYNSPLHF
TRBJ2-3 . TRBV12-3/TRBV12-4 many TGTGCCAGCAGTTTCCCCGGGAGTTTGAATACGCAGTATTTT CASSFPGSLNTQYF
TRBJ1-5 . TRBV12-3/TRBV12-4 many TGTGCCAGCAGCCCCCAGAGCGACAATCAGCCCCAGCATTTT CASSPQSDNQPQHF
TRBJ2-4 . TRBV2 many TGTGCCAGCAGTGCGGAGGCACTAGCCAAAAACATTCAGTACTTC CASSAEALAKNIQYF
TRBJ2-3 . TRBV12-3/TRBV12-4 . TGTGCCAGCACCCCCCCGAAAGCGTTTATAACAGATACGCAGTATTTT CASTPPKAFITDTQYF
TRBJ2-2 . TRBV7-8 few TGTGCCAGCAGGCAGTCCCGAGAAAGATCTCCCGGGGAGCTGTTTTTT CASRQSRERSPGELFF
TRBJ2-3 TRBD2 TRBV6-5 . TGTGCCAGCAGTTACTCGGCGGGAGACACAGATACGCAGTATTTT CASSYSAGDTDTQYF
TRBJ2-7 . TRBV10-2 few TGCGCCAGCAGTGTACTCACGGAGGACGAGCAGTACTTC CASSVLTEDEQYF
TRBJ2-2 . TRBV7-9 many TGTGCCAGCAGCCCGTTGGGGAGCACCGGGGAGCTGTTTTTT CASSPLGSTGELFF
TRBJ2-3 TRBD2 TRBV28 many TGTGCCAGCAGTCCATTTTCGGCGGGAGAGAAAGATACGCAGTATTTT CASSPFSAGEKDTQYF
TRBJ2-7 TRBD2 TRBV20-1 many TGCAGTGCTAGAGACATTAGCGGGAGCGACTTCTACGAGCAGTACTTC CSARDISGSDFYEQYF
TRBJ2-5 . TRBV7-9 . TGTGCCAGCAGCCCGAGGGACTTCAAAGAGACCCAGTACTTC CASSPRDFKETQYF
TRBJ1-1 TRBD1 TRBV6-1 . TGTGCCACCCGACAGGGTGGCCCTGAAGCTTTCTTT CATRQGGPEAFF
TRBJ1-2 TRBD1 TRBV7-2 few TGTGCCAGCAGGATCGGACAGGGGCGCTATGGCTACACCTTC CASRIGQGRYGYTF
TRBJ2-1 . TRBV29-1 few TGCAGCTACGGTTTCAGGGGGGTATACAATGAGCAGTTCTTC CSYGFRGVYNEQFF
TRBJ2-1 . TRBV19 few TGTGCCAGTAGTATAGGACCCGGGGAGCCCTCCTACAATGAGCAGTTCTTC CASSIGPGEPSYNEQFF
TRBJ1-1 . TRBV6-5 . TGTGCCAGCAGTTACTACGGGACTAGAGGGAACACTGAAGCTTTCTTT CASSYYGTRGNTEAFF
TRBJ2-7 TRBD2 TRBV7-2 many TGTGCCAGCAGCTTAGCAGCGGGAGCCACCTACGAGCAGTACTTC CASSLAAGATYEQYF
TRBJ2-3 TRBD2 TRBV7-2 few TGTGCCAGCAGCCGGCGGGTCCTTACGGGAGGTGAGGACACAGATACGCAGTATTTT CASSRRVLTGGEDTDTQYF
TRBJ1-6 . TRBV28 . TGTGCCAGCCTCCGGGGGGCCCGTAGGTATTCACCCCTCCACTTT CASLRGARRYSPLHF
TRBJ1-6 TRBD1 TRBV11-2 many TGTGCCAGCAGCTTAGAAGTGACAGGGGCCTCACCCCTCCACTTT CASSLEVTGASPLHF
TRBJ2-2 . TRBV5-1 few TGCGCCAGCAGGACGAGGGGGGGGACGAACACCGGGGAGCTGTTTTTT CASRTRGGTNTGELFF
TRBJ1-2 TRBD1 TRBV5-5 . TGTGCCAGCAGTTTTACAGGGGCCTATGGCTACACCTTC CASSFTGAYGYTF
TRBJ2-1 TRBD1 TRBV7-8 many TGTGCCAGCAGCTGGCCCGCAGGGGGTAGCGATGAGCAGTTCTTC CASSWPAGGSDEQFF
TRBJ1-5 . TRBV30 few TGTGCCTGGAGTTCGGGGGTGGTTCAGCCCCAGCATTTT CAWSSGVVQPQHF
TRBJ2-6 TRBD1 TRBV19 few TGTGCCAGTAGAGGGGGACAGGTCCTAAGGGGGGCTGGGGCCAACGTCCTGACTTTC CASRGGQVLRGAGANVLTF
TRBJ2-5 . TRBV7-8 many TGTGCCAGCAGCCGCAGACTGCGTCAAGAGACCCAGTACTTC CASSRRLRQETQYF
TRBJ2-5 . TRBV20-1 few TGCAGTGCTAGAGATAATCCATACCTGTACTTC CSARDNPYLYF
TRBJ2-7 . TRBV6-5 . TGTGCCAGCAGTTACTCCTTGGGGGGGCTTGAAGCCTACGAGCAGTACTTC CASSYSLGGLEAYEQYF
TRBJ1-1 . TRBV19 . TGTGCCAGCGGGGCCTTCCGCACTGAAGCTTTCTTT CASGAFRTEAFF
TRBJ2-1 TRBD2 TRBV19 many TGTGCCAGTAGTATTCGAGGGACTAGCGGGAGACAAACCACTTCCAATGAGCAGTTCTTC CASSIRGTSGRQTTSNEQFF
TRBJ2-1 . TRBV7-2 . TGTGCCAGCAGCTTACTTTACAGGTTGGAAGGCTACAATGAGCAGTTCTTC CASSLLYRLEGYNEQFF
TRBJ1-4 . TRBV6-5 . TGTGCCAGCAGTTACTCGTCCGGGGGCGTACTGTTTTTT CASSYSSGGVLFF
TRBJ1-3 . TRBV4-3 few TGCGCCAGCAGCCAAGGGGGGTACGCTGCCTCTGGAAACACCATATATTTT CASSQGGYAASGNTIYF